Listed here are 18 T cell receptor beta chains from one sample, sequenced in a study of blood T cell repertoires in COVID-19. Produced via immunoSEQ multiplex PCR; TCRdb's table is partial and in-frame only. The repertoire has about 160,000 clones, under 95% of them found once; the top ten carry 2% to 3%. Sample: peripheral blood. The receptor source for this set is a man younger than 30 with acute or convalescent COVID-19.

The V gene is TRBV5-1, the J gene TRBJ2-7, with D possibly TRBD2 on 5 matching bases. Germline values: CDR1 SGHRS, CDR2 YFSETQ. There are 13 residues in the CDR3. V was pared by 3 bases and J by 2 bases, with 9 bases between. CDR3 nucleotides: TGCGCCAGCAGCTCGGACTTTCCCTACGAGCAGTACTTC. This codes for CASSSDFPYEQYF.

J is TRBJ2-1 and V is TRBV27; TRBD1 agrees at 11 bases. This CDR3 has 13 amino acids. J was trimmed by 15 bases and V by 7 bases; bases with no gene match: 11. Germline V gene sequence: CDR1 MNHEY, CDR2 SMNVEV (reference sequence). CDR3 bases: TGTGCCAGCACCTTAAAACCCGGGACAGGGGGGTTCTTC. Translation gives CASTLKPGTGGFF.

The V and J genes are TRBV5-1 and TRBJ1-6; D call uncertain. The CDR3 contains 12 residues. Germline-derived CDR1 and CDR2 are SGHRS and YFSETQ. V gave up 2 bases and J gave up 5 bases, with 2 bases separating them. The chain's CDR3 is CASSFDNSPLHF. As DNA, the CDR3 is TGCGCCAGCAGCTTCGATAATTCACCCCTCCACTTT.

This chain uses TRBV13 with TRBJ2-1; D is unclear. Looked up from germline, CDR1 is PRHDT and CDR2 is FYEKMQ (reference sequence). The CDR3 is 13 amino acids. The V and J ends lost 7 bases and 0 bases respectively, with 7 bases between them. The CDR3 sequence: CASKSPSYNEQFF. The CDR3 DNA reads TGTGCCAGCAAGAGCCCCTCCTACAATGAGCAGTTCTTC.

The CDR3 DNA follows: TGTGCCAGCAGTTTAAGGGAGGTAGTGACCCAGTACTTC. Protein sequence: CASSLREVVTQYF. The gene calls are TRBV12-3 or TRBV12-4 and TRBJ2-5, with D possibly being TRBD2 (6 bases). Trimming pared 2 bases from V and 7 bases from J, leaving 11 bases between. The CDR3 is made up of 13 amino acids.

This clone has only one observation. The gene calls are TRBV5-5 and TRBJ1-5; possible D gene TRBD1, 6 bases. Trimming stripped 2 bases from V and 0 bases from J, with 9 bases between. CDR3 size: 15 residues. CDR1 is SGHKS and CDR2 is YYEKEE in the germline V gene (reference sequence). The CDR3 is CASSLGGTSNQPQHF. DNA of the CDR3: TGTGCCAGCAGCTTAGGGGGAACTAGCAATCAGCCCCAGCATTTT. Supplemented by reference TRBV5-5 and TRBJ1-5, the full variable domain reads DAGVTQSPTHLIKTRGQQVTLRCSPISGHKSVSWYQQVLGQGPQFIFQYYEKEERGRGNFPDRFSARQFPNYSSELNVNALLLGDSALYLCASSLGGTSNQPQHFGDGTRLSIL.

This chain uses TRBV9 with TRBJ2-5; 9 nucleotides match TRBD2. The CDR3 has 19 amino acids. V gave up 0 bases and J gave up 2 bases; unmatched junction bases: 14. Germline CDR1 and CDR2: SGDLS and YYNGEE. The CDR3 sequence: CASSVATSGRQHNQETQYF. The CDR3 coding sequence is TGTGCCAGCAGCGTAGCTACCAGCGGGAGGCAACACAATCAAGAGACCCAGTACTTC.

The CDR3 DNA is TGTGCCAGCAGCTTGGGATCGGTTATGAACACTGAAGCTTTCTTT. Translated, it gives CASSLGSVMNTEAFF. This rearrangement joins TRBV5-4 to TRBJ1-1; D ambiguous. The ends were cut back, 0 bases at V and 0 bases at J, with 9 bases in the middle. Germline-derived CDR1 and CDR2 are SGHNT and YYREEE (reference sequence). The CDR3 loop spans 15 amino acids.

The gene calls are TRBV24-1 and TRBJ2-7, with 7 bases that match TRBD2. In germline, CDR1 is KGHDR, CDR2 SFDVKD. The CDR3 is 14 residues long. Germline trimming cut 5 bases from V and 5 bases from J; bases unmatched to any gene: 8. The CDR3: CATSVSWRGNEQYF. Written as DNA, the CDR3 is TGTGCCACCAGTGTTTCCTGGCGGGGGAACGAGCAGTACTTC.

The chain couples TRBV2 to TRBJ1-2, with D hard to call. Germline-derived CDR1 and CDR2 are SNHLY and FYNNEI. Trimming stripped 5 bases from V and 0 bases from J, with 16 bases between. The CDR3 runs 16 residues. The DNA for the CDR3 is TGTGCCAGCAGTTACAGTGGAGGGATATCTAACTATGGCTACACCTTC. Its protein is CASSYSGGISNYGYTF.

This sequence joins TRBV28 and TRBJ1-5; 7 bases agree with TRBD1. Germline lookup yields CDR1 MDHEN and CDR2 SYDVKM. Losses at the gene ends were 6 bases for V and 5 bases for J; bases not matched to a gene: 13. The CDR3 has 16 amino acids. Here the CDR3 DNA reads TGTGCCAGCAGAGAACCGACAGGGTGGGGAGATCAGCCCCAGCATTTT. Amino acid sequence: CASREPTGWGDQPQHF.

The chain has TRBV7-4 and TRBJ1-2, with TRBD1 identical over 11 bases. The CDR3 is made up of 14 amino acids. V was pared by 1 base and J by 6 bases, with 1 base of the junction left unmatched. Looked up from germline, CDR1 is SGHVT and CDR2 is SQSDAQ. CDR3 bases: TGTGCCAGCAGCTTAGAGGGACAGGGGGATGGCTACACCTTC. It yields the protein CASSLEGQGDGYTF.

V and J are TRBV19 and TRBJ1-4, with a possible D match to TRBD1 (6 bases). The CDR3 covers 15 residues. CDR1 is LNHDA and CDR2 is SQIVND in the germline V gene (reference sequence). Between the trimmed V and J ends, which lost 5 bases and 8 bases, there was a span of 18 bases. The CDR3: CASSERTALGEKLFF. CDR3 in DNA: TGTGCCAGTAGTGAGAGGACAGCCCTCGGGGAAAAACTGTTTTTT.

The CDR3 region is CASSPSTGAREKLFF. CDR3 DNA sequence: TGTGCCAGCAGCCCATCGACAGGGGCGCGTGAAAAACTGTTTTTT. The chain carries TRBV5-4 and TRBJ1-4; 8 bases agree with TRBD1. The CDR3 is 15 amino acids. J was trimmed by 7 bases and V by 4 bases; bases with no gene match: 9. CDR1 is SGHNT, CDR2 YYREEE, per germline (reference sequence).

V and J are TRBV18 and TRBJ2-7; 14 bases are shared with TRBD2. Trimming took 0 bases from V and 2 from J; bases not matched to a gene: 6. The CDR3 sequence is 18 residues long. Looked up from germline, CDR1 is KGHSH and CDR2 is LQKENI. The CDR3 loop reads CASSPPHLGLAGAYEQYF. The CDR3 DNA follows: TGTGCCAGCTCACCACCTCATTTGGGACTAGCGGGAGCCTACGAGCAGTACTTC.

This chain connects TRBV23-1 to TRBJ1-2, with 7 bases identical to TRBD1. TRBV23-1 is filed as an ORF, its function uncertain. V was pared by 3 bases and J by 1 base, with 5 bases of the junction left unmatched. CDR3 length: 15 residues. CDR3 nucleotide sequence: TGCGCCAGCAGTCATGACAGGGAGCTTAACTATGGCTACACCTTC. Translation: CASSHDRELNYGYTF.

The rearrangement uses TRBV6-1 and TRBJ1-2, with D perhaps matching TRBD1 (5 bases). The CDR3 totals 15 residues. Germline CDR1 MNHNS, CDR2 SASEGT. The germline V and J ends were trimmed by 2 bases and 8 bases, with 18 bases remaining between them. The CDR3 region is CASSEFIRDLGGYTF. The CDR3 DNA is TGTGCCAGCAGTGAATTCATCAGGGACTTGGGCGGCTACACCTTC.

The CDR3 bases are TGTGCCAGCTCATCCACGGGACAGCTACTTAACTACGAGCAGTACTTC. Its protein product is CASSSTGQLLNYEQYF. The chain has TRBV18 and TRBJ2-7; 7 positions match TRBD1. The germline gives CDR1 KGHSH, CDR2 LQKENI. V dropped 5 bases and J dropped 3; count of bases not matched to a gene: 13. The CDR3 has 16 residues.